This entry is about one T cell receptor (beta chain). This sample is drawn from a study of blood T cell repertoires in COVID-19. Whole-study context: Material from acute and convalescent COVID-19 was sourced from the United States, Italy and Spain. PBMCs, B-cell-depleted T cells, or T cells were the source of the cDNA or gDNA that made up the material.

Generated by immunoSEQ multiplex PCR, the TCRdb table keeps only in-frame clones and is missing some. The sample shows under 130,000 clones, approximately 80% of them seen only once. Germline V CDR1 and CDR2: GTSNPN, SVGIG (reference sequence). This CDR3 has 14 residues. The V end was cut by 2 bases, the J end by 6 bases, with 16 bases between. The sequenced sample was peripheral blood. The sequence was obtained from a man in his 70s with active or convalescent COVID-19. This sequence joins TRBV30 and TRBJ1-2; D gene uncertain. The DNA for the CDR3 is TGTGCCTGGAGTAGCCCGCCTGGAGGTAATGGCTACACCTTC. This gives the protein CAWSSPPGGNGYTF.